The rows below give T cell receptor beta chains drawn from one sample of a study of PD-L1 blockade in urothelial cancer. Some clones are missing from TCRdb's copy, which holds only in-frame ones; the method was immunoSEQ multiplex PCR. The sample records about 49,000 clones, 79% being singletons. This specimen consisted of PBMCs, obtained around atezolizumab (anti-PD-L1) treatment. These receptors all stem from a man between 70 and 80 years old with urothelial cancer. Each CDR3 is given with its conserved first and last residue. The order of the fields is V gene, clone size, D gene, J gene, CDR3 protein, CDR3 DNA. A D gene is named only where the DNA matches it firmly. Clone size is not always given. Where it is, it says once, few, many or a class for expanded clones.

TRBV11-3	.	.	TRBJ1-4	CASSLRTYENEKLFF	TGTGCCAGCAGCCTCAGGACATACGAGAATGAAAAACTGTTTTTT
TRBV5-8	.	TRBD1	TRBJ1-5	CASSLKGTALQPQHF	TGTGCCAGCAGTTTGAAGGGGACAGCCCTCCAGCCCCAGCATTTT
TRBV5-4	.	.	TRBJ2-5	CASLSIGGSQETQYF	TGTGCCAGCTTAAGCATCGGGGGATCCCAAGAGACCCAGTACTTC
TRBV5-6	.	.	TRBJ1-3	CASSTGFSGNTIYF	TGTGCCAGCAGCACAGGGTTCTCTGGAAACACCATATATTTT
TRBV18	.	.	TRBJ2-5	CASSRSGAVETQYF	TGTGCCAGCTCACGTTCAGGGGCGGTAGAGACCCAGTACTTC
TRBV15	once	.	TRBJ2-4	CATSRSIHQSGNIQYF	TGTGCCACCAGCAGGAGCATCCACCAATCCGGAAACATTCAGTACTTC
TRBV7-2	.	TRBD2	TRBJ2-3	CASSYTLAGGADTQYF	TGTGCCAGCAGCTATACACTAGCGGGAGGTGCAGATACGCAGTATTTT
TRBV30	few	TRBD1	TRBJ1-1	CAWSVGRGPTEAFF	TGTGCCTGGAGTGTAGGCAGGGGGCCCACTGAAGCTTTCTTT
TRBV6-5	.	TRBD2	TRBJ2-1	CASTSTGGGNEQFF	TGTGCCAGCACCTCGACGGGGGGGGGAAATGAGCAGTTCTTC
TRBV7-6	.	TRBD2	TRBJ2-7	CASSFAGGHYEQYF	TGTGCCAGCAGCTTCGCGGGAGGTCACTACGAGCAGTACTTC
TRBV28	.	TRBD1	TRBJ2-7	CASSLSDRDGQYF	TGTGCCAGCAGTTTATCGGACAGGGACGGGCAGTACTTC
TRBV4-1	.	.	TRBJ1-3	CASSQDAGPYGNTIYF	TGCGCCAGCAGCCAAGATGCAGGGCCGTACGGAAACACCATATATTTT
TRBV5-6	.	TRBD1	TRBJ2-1	CASSPWDRGNEQFF	TGTGCCAGCAGTCCCTGGGACAGGGGCAATGAGCAGTTCTTC
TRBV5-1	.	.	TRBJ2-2	CASSVNTGELFF	TGCGCCAGCAGCGTAAACACCGGGGAGCTGTTTTTT
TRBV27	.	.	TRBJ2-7	CASSPRSDSYEQYF	TGTGCCAGCAGTCCACGCTCGGACAGCTACGAGCAGTACTTC
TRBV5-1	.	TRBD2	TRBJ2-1	CASSLDGGLQFF	TGCGCCAGCAGCTTGGACGGGGGACTACAGTTCTTC
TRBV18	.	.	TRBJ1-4	CASSPRDNNEKLFF	TGTGCCAGCTCACCACGGGACAATAATGAAAAACTGTTTTTT
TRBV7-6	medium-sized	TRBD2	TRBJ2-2	CASSLEATSGTGELFF	TGTGCCAGCAGCTTAGAGGCGACTAGCGGAACCGGGGAGCTGTTTTTT
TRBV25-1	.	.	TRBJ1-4	CASSEGGDNEKLFF	TGTGCCAGCAGTGAAGGAGGGGATAATGAAAAACTGTTTTTT
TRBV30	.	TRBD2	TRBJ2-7	CAWSRGGNYEQYF	TGTGCCTGGAGTAGGGGAGGGAACTACGAGCAGTACTTC
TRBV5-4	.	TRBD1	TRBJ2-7	CASSLGQGAYEQYF	TGTGCCAGCAGCTTGGGACAGGGGGCCTACGAGCAGTACTTC
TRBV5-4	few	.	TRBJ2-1	CASSLDEAEYNEQFF	TGTGCCAGCAGCTTGGACGAAGCGGAGTACAATGAGCAGTTCTTC
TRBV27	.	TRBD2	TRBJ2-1	CASSFSTPSGIDEQFF	TGTGCCAGCAGTTTTAGTACGCCTAGCGGGATCGATGAGCAGTTCTTC
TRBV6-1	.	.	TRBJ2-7	CASSEIVNSYEQYF	TGTGCCAGCAGTGAAATAGTCAATTCCTACGAGCAGTACTTC
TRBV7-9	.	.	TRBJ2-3	CASSLGLDTQYF	TGTGCCAGCAGCTTGGGACTGGATACGCAGTATTTT
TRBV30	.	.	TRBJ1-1	CAWSGEGTNTEAFF	TGTGCCTGGAGTGGGGAGGGGACGAACACTGAAGCTTTCTTT
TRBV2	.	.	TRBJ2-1	CASRVRGSYNEQFF	TGTGCCAGCAGAGTGCGGGGCTCCTACAATGAGCAGTTCTTC
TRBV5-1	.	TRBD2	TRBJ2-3	CASSSTPGLAGVDTQYF	TGCGCCAGCAGCTCCACCCCGGGACTAGCGGGTGTAGATACGCAGTATTTT
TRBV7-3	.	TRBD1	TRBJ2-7	CASSPGQGRFYEQYF	TGTGCCAGCAGCCCAGGACAGGGACGATTTTACGAGCAGTACTTC
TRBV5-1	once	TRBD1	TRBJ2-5	CASSPGQPQETQYF	TGCGCCAGCAGCCCGGGACAGCCGCAGGAGACCCAGTACTTC
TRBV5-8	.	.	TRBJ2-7	CASSLVQGSNPVAEQYF	TGTGCCAGCAGCTTGGTGCAGGGTAGTAACCCCGTCGCCGAGCAGTACTTC
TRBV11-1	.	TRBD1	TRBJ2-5	CASSPRVAGGAPQETQYF	TGTGCCAGCAGCCCCCGGGTTGCAGGGGGCGCACCCCAAGAGACCCAGTACTTC
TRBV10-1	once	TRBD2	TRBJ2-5	CASSERAGAAKTQYF	TGCGCCAGCAGTGAGAGAGCGGGAGCGGCGAAGACCCAGTACTTC
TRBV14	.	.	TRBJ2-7	CASSQGLGSSYEQYF	TGTGCCAGCAGCCAAGGGTTGGGGAGCTCCTACGAGCAGTACTTC
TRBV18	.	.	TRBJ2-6	CASSPRQASNVLTF	TGTGCCAGCTCACCACGGCAGGCCTCCAACGTCCTGACTTTC
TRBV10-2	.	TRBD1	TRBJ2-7	CASSPTGEKGYEQYF	TGCGCCAGCAGCCCGACAGGGGAGAAGGGCTACGAGCAGTACTTC
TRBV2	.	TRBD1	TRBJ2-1	CASSPGDRQFF	TGTGCCAGCAGTCCCGGGGACAGGCAGTTCTTC
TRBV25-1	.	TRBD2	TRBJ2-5	CASSEFGLAVQETQYF	TGTGCCAGCAGTGAATTCGGACTAGCGGTCCAAGAGACCCAGTACTTC
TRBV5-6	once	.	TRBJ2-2	CASSLEIKRPRGTGELFF	TGTGCCAGCAGCTTGGAAATAAAGCGCCCCCGAGGGACCGGGGAGCTGTTTTTT
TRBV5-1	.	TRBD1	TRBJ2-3	CASSLGQGSGTDTQYF	TGCGCCAGCAGCTTGGGACAGGGCTCTGGCACAGATACGCAGTATTTT
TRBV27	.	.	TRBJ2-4	CASSLNPGSNIQYF	TGTGCCAGCAGTTTAAACCCCGGGTCAAACATTCAGTACTTC
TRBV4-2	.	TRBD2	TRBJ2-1	CASSQGPAGTSLLNEQFF	TGTGCCAGCAGCCAAGGTCCGGCCGGGACTAGCCTCCTCAATGAGCAGTTCTTC
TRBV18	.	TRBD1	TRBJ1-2	CASSQDRDSDGYTF	TGTGCCAGCTCACAAGACCGGGACAGTGATGGCTACACCTTC
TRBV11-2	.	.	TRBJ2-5	CASSLEADSQETQYF	TGTGCCAGCAGCTTAGAAGCGGATTCCCAAGAGACCCAGTACTTC
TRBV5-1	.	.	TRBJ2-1	CASSLGARDNEQFF	TGCGCCAGCAGCTTAGGGGCTAGAGACAATGAGCAGTTCTTC
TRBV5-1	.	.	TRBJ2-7	CASRDFYEQYF	TGCGCCAGCAGGGACTTCTACGAGCAGTACTTC
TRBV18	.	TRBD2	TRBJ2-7	CASSPRAGGPGEQYF	TGTGCCAGCTCACCACGGGCGGGAGGGCCTGGCGAGCAGTACTTC
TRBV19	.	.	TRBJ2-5	CASRSLEKETQYF	TGTGCCAGTAGGAGTCTGGAGAAAGAGACCCAGTACTTC
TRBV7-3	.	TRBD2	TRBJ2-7	CASSLGGASGNQQYF	TGTGCCAGCAGCCTAGGTGGGGCTAGCGGGAACCAGCAGTACTTC
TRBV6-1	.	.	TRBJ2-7	CASSERSDWSYEQYF	TGTGCCAGCAGTGAAAGGTCTGACTGGTCCTACGAGCAGTACTTC
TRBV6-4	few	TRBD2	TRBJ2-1	CASSAKMTSGAYNEQFF	TGTGCCAGCAGTGCCAAAATGACTAGCGGGGCCTACAATGAGCAGTTCTTC
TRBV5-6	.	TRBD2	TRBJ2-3	CASSLGRAGTDTQYF	TGTGCCAGCAGCTTGGGTCGAGCGGGGACAGATACGCAGTATTTT
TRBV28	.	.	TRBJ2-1	CATEYRSSSYNEQFF	TGTGCCACCGAATACAGGTCCAGCTCCTACAATGAGCAGTTCTTC